The entry that follows covers one T cell receptor beta chain sequence. Study processing details: Reference gene primer amplification in the assay estimated nucleated cell counts. Using immunoSEQ multiplex PCR, the repertoire was profiled, and TCRdb retains in-frame clones only, with some absent. That table gives V, J and clone size, and the DNA gave D and trimming. The table records 40,000 to 50,000 clones, about 85% of them present only once. This sample was included in a study of blood T cell repertoires in COVID-19. Germline CDR1 LNHDA, CDR2 SQIVND (reference sequence). The V gene lost 4 bases and the J gene lost 4 bases, with 15 bases spanning the gap. The CDR3 loop spans 15 amino acids. Recruitment covered under 25 US areas and drew participants whose ages spanned roughly 18 to 100 years. Cohorts were based on clinical histories the participants reported. Recovered status in Cohort 3 required two negative PCRs, clearance, or symptom resolution.

The clonotype originates from a woman in her 50s who had recovered from COVID-19. The chain employs TRBV19 and TRBJ2-3, with D maybe TRBD1 (8 bases). Sequencing input: PBMCs or T cells enriched from blood (not recorded which). CDR3 sequence reads: CASSTTGGGPDTQYF. Written as DNA, the CDR3 is TGTGCCAGTAGTACCACAGGGGGGGGCCCAGATACGCAGTATTTT.